These T cell receptor beta chains were read from a single sample in a study of T and B cells in COVID-19 patients. Each CDR3 protein gets one entry after TCRdb re-called the multiplex PCR reads with MiXCR. The sample includes several thousand distinct CDR3 sequences, about 30% of them seen just once. Sequencing input: blood. These receptor sequences come from a human donor with active COVID-19. Each CDR3 is given without its conserved first and last residue. The order of the fields is V gene, CDR3 protein.

v_gene: TRBV5-6; CDR3aa: ASYQGRNTGELF
v_gene: TRBV18; CDR3aa: ASSPSGGVNYGYT
v_gene: TRBV19; CDR3aa: ASSQQGSYSNQPQH
v_gene: TRBV6-1; CDR3aa: ASSKGPGTTAGSGGYTQY
v_gene: TRBV5-6; CDR3aa: ASSLGDRPYEQY
v_gene: TRBV19; CDR3aa: ASSLRRGQETQY
v_gene: TRBV6-1; CDR3aa: ASSGTLNTEAF
v_gene: TRBV14; CDR3aa: ASSQVTVLGYT
v_gene: TRBV29-1; CDR3aa: SVVAGSSYEQY
v_gene: TRBV15; CDR3aa: ATSRAGAELF
v_gene: TRBV5-5; CDR3aa: ASSFNGLAGGPGRANVLT
v_gene: TRBV18; CDR3aa: ASCFTGTGNEQF
v_gene: TRBV6-5; CDR3aa: ASSFDRGLF
v_gene: TRBV24-1; CDR3aa: ATSDGGASGTDTQY
v_gene: TRBV6-1; CDR3aa: ASSERGGAYNEQF
v_gene: TRBV5-1; CDR3aa: ASSLGAGGAYEQY
v_gene: TRBV20-1; CDR3aa: SAPLAGDLYNEQF
v_gene: TRBV29-1; CDR3aa: SVAVSAGNTEAF
v_gene: TRBV27; CDR3aa: ASTPWRGGFQETDTQY
v_gene: TRBV5-5; CDR3aa: ASSNLEVETQY
v_gene: TRBV6-2/TRBV6-3; CDR3aa: ASSSKTSGFQETQY
v_gene: TRBV6-1; CDR3aa: ASTRSSTEAF
v_gene: TRBV27; CDR3aa: ASSFQSPPDQGTIY
v_gene: TRBV20-1; CDR3aa: SARDLRVNNEKLF
v_gene: TRBV7-9; CDR3aa: ASGGETTTGELF
v_gene: TRBV20-1; CDR3aa: SAGTSYYGYT
v_gene: TRBV20-1; CDR3aa: SGLRTGPDTQY
v_gene: TRBV6-5; CDR3aa: ASSYGGGTEAF
v_gene: TRBV19; CDR3aa: ASSTGASSYNSPLH
v_gene: TRBV6-5; CDR3aa: ASSYAGREGDTQY
v_gene: TRBV24-1; CDR3aa: ATSDLQGPSY
v_gene: TRBV5-4; CDR3aa: ASHSGGTGVQNEQY
v_gene: TRBV13; CDR3aa: ASSLGGSYEIQQY
v_gene: TRBV6-6; CDR3aa: ASSPSDRGGQH
v_gene: TRBV19; CDR3aa: ASSMLTSSDTQY
v_gene: TRBV19; CDR3aa: ASSAVVGQPQH
v_gene: TRBV27; CDR3aa: ASSDRDEETQY
v_gene: TRBV14; CDR3aa: ARGGGAGTGELF
v_gene: TRBV10-1; CDR3aa: ASSPGLASKNEQF